This T cell receptor (beta chain) is from a study of T cell changes during pregnancy in multiple sclerosis. The V gene end was trimmed by 3 bases and the J gene end by 3 bases; junction bases not matched to a gene: 1. CDR1 is LNHDA and CDR2 is SQIVND in the germline V gene (reference sequence). The CDR3 has 14 amino acids. Generated by immunoSEQ multiplex PCR, the TCRdb table keeps only in-frame clones and is missing some. The sample consists of roughly 25,000 clones, 86% of them appearing once. Sequenced material: CD8+ T cells from peripheral blood mononuclear cells, taken in the first trimester of pregnancy. This receptor was obtained from a female donor in good health, enrolled as a control in a pregnancy study. The V gene is TRBV19, the J gene TRBJ2-7, with TRBD1 matching 11 bases. In nucleotides, the CDR3 is TGTGCCAGTAGTATCGGGACAGGGGGCTACGAGCAGTACTTC. Amino acid sequence: CASSIGTGGYEQYF.